This T cell receptor (beta chain) derives from a study of PD-1 blockade in classical Hodgkin lymphoma (dated by TCRdb to the early 2020s). Regarding the study in general: Nivolumab dosing was 3 mg/kg intravenously every 2 weeks, continuing until either disease progression or unacceptable toxicity. The study used TCR beta sequencing and CyTOF to define a peripheral blood immune signature of response to PD-1 blockade in classical Hodgkin lymphoma. The full study reports these points: Baseline TCR diversity was reported to be lower in newly diagnosed patients than in healthy donors, and even lower in relapsed/refractory patients. Lower diversity was observed in patients in whom nivolumab was started less than 1 year after ASCT, and these patients were excluded from later analyses so that confounding by immune reconstitution would be avoided. The study was restricted to a single clinical trial cohort, and the causes of repertoire differences, possibly disease activity or prior therapy, were left undefined. By C4D1, a significant rise was seen in CD4+ TCR diversity but not in CD8+ TCR diversity (p=0.0027 vs p=0.16), and the rise was most apparent among complete responders (p=0.02). Trial patients with a complete response had baseline diversity similar to that of newly diagnosed patients, while partial responders and progressors had significantly lower diversity.

The Qiagen DNeasy kit was used to extract genomic DNA from unsorted PBMCs and from the negatively selected CD4+ and CD8+ fractions. Using primers that anneal to V and J segments, immunoSEQ multiplex PCR amplified the TCR beta CDR3 regions. Amplification bias was minimized using a synthetic immune receptor repertoire, and residual bias was removed computationally after sequencing. Under the source paper's analysis protocol: Custom Python scripts were used to quantify repertoire diversity as the Shannon entropy index. Unsorted, CD4+ and CD8+ repertoires were examined separately, except in combined analyses, for which CD4+ and CD8+ sequences were merged in silico. Clonal expansion was defined as a frequency increase of at least 2-fold after treatment compared with C1D1, and clones undetected at baseline were assigned a pseudocount of 0.5. Clones with 0 or 1 copy at C1D1 were classified as singleton clones, and clones with 2 or more copies were classified as non-singleton clones. By matching protein sequences in sorted samples from the same patient, clones expanded in unsorted samples were annotated as CD4+, CD8+ or unknown. Wilcoxon tests were applied to paired samples to test diversity changes from C1D1 to C4D1. TCRdb holds this immuneACCESS table with in-frame rearrangements only. Some clones are missing; in checked studies, unresolved V genes explain under half, and the rest has no known cause. D and trimming were read from the DNA, whereas the V and J calls and clone size are those reported in that table. This sample has about 64,000 clones in its table, and around 90% of those were observed once. The leading ten clones occupy under 13% of the sample.

The CDR3 sequence holds 18 residues, the cysteine and phenylalanine included. The read is trimmed to its CDR3 DNA, 54 bases read in frame from base 1. The germline ends are 15 bases apart after V is trimmed by 1 base and J by 0 bases. The germline V gene specifies MGHDK as CDR1 and SYGVNS as CDR2. In the case of this clone: This receptor's antigen is unknown. Base qualities are not at hand, and no much larger clone is one base apart.

This sample's time point label indicates: cycle 4 day 1 (C4D1), after less than 7 weeks of nivolumab. Every trial patient had relapsed following autologous stem cell transplantation, and prior brentuximab vedotin exposure was what differed among cohorts A, B and C. The trial cohort comprised roughly 50 patients with relapsed/refractory classical Hodgkin lymphoma whose best overall responses were complete response, partial response or progressive disease. In the multi-cohort phase II CheckMate 205 trial, trial patients received single-agent nivolumab. Best overall response was determined by an independent review committee according to the 2007 International Working Group response criteria. PBMCs from the trial were collected at three points: immediately before nivolumab initiation (C1D1), and during therapy at cycle 2 day 1 and cycle 4 day 1. Peripheral blood was collected in 8 mL Vacutainer Cell Preparation Tubes, from which PBMCs were isolated by centrifugation and then cryopreserved.

The sequence was collected from a human donor with classical Hodgkin lymphoma. The rearrangement joined TRBV25-1 to TRBJ2-2; a confident D gene designation cannot be given. The source material was peripheral blood mononuclear cells (PBMCs), sampled before the fourth cycle of nivolumab. The CDR3 corresponds to CASSECGCEETNTGELFF. The DNA sequence is given as TGTGCCAGCAGTGAATGTGGGTGTGAGGAAACGAACACCGGGGAGCTGTTTTTT.